These 23 T cell receptor beta chains were all obtained from the same sample, sequenced in a study of cytomegalovirus exposure and HLA in healthy donors listed by TCRdb under 2017. The receptor library was made with the immunoSEQ multiplex PCR assay. The multiplex PCR relied on a mix of 60 forward primers for TCR Vbeta segments and 13 reverse primers for TCR Jbeta segments. The table was pulled from immuneACCESS by TCRdb, which kept in-frame rearrangements only. Such tables lose some clones; where checked, under half of the loss comes from unresolved V genes, and the rest has no known cause. This sample lists 160,000 or so clones; roughly 82% were detected once. The ten most abundant clones make up around 6.6% of the sample. Sequencing was carried out using PBMCs. All receptors derive from a woman aged 45-59 years in good health and CMV-seropositive.

This clone was observed a few times. This sequence joins TRBV29-1 and TRBJ2-1; perhaps TRBD1 as D (6 bases). From germline, CDR1 is SQVTM and CDR2 ANQGSEA. Trimming pared 7 bases from V and 2 bases from J, leaving 12 bases between. There are 13 residues in the CDR3. CDR3 in amino acids: CSAATGPYNEQFF. CDR3 nucleotide sequence: TGCAGCGCCGCGACAGGCCCCTACAATGAGCAGTTCTTC.

The chain is built from TRBV27 and TRBJ2-7; 9 nucleotides match TRBD1. V was clipped by 4 bases and J by 1 base; unmatched bases: 5. Germline CDR1 is MNHEY and CDR2 is SMNVEV (reference sequence). The length of the CDR3 is 15 residues. CDR3 sequence reads: CASSWGQGGSYEQYF. The CDR3 region has the DNA TGTGCCAGCAGTTGGGGACAGGGTGGGTCCTACGAGCAGTACTTC.

This chain uses TRBV6-5 with TRBJ2-7; 8 bases match TRBD1. V was clipped by 5 bases and J by 0 bases; unmatched bases: 3. The CDR3 totals 14 residues. Germline CDR1 and CDR2: MNHEY and SVGAGI. In nucleotides, the CDR3 is TGTGCCAGCAGTGGACAGGGTCTCTCCTACGAGCAGTACTTC. Amino acid sequence: CASSGQGLSYEQYF.

The chain couples TRBV27 to TRBJ1-1; D gene unclear. V dropped 5 bases and J dropped 4 bases, with 11 bases sitting between them. CDR1 is MNHEY, CDR2 SMNVEV, per germline (reference sequence). The CDR3 loop spans 13 amino acids. The CDR3 spells CASSIFSGTEAFF. CDR3 coding DNA: TGTGCCAGCAGTATATTCTCAGGCACTGAAGCTTTCTTT.

This chain links TRBV19 with TRBJ1-1; perhaps TRBD1 as D (6 bases). The CDR3 contains 14 residues. V was trimmed by 3 bases and J by 2 bases, leaving 10 bases between them. Germline assignment: CDR1 LNHDA and CDR2 SQIVND (reference sequence). This CDR3 reads CASSMDRQNTEAFF. In nucleotides, the CDR3 is TGTGCCAGTAGTATGGACAGACAAAACACTGAAGCTTTCTTT.

The genes are TRBV6-5 and TRBJ1-1, with 9 positions matching TRBD1. V was pared by 5 bases and J by 11 bases, with 9 bases of the junction left unmatched. The CDR3 runs 13 residues. Per the germline V gene, CDR1 is MNHEY and CDR2 is SVGAGI. This chain's CDR3 is CASSTPGTGKAFF. As DNA, the CDR3 is TGTGCCAGCAGTACCCCCGGGACAGGGAAGGCTTTCTTT.

The chain recombines TRBV7-9 with TRBJ1-4; no definite D call. Per the germline V gene, CDR1 is SEHNR and CDR2 is FQNEAQ (reference sequence). The CDR3 sequence is 16 residues long. Deletions cut 0 bases from V and 3 bases from J, with 11 bases between. DNA of the CDR3: TGTGCCAGCAGCTTAGCGTTTGGGAGGGCTAATGAAAAACTGTTTTTT. Residues: CASSLAFGRANEKLFF.

The chain's CDR3 is CASSPTGKNYNEQFF. The CDR3 DNA reads TGTGCCAGCAGCCCAACAGGGAAGAACTACAATGAGCAGTTCTTC. The chain is built from TRBV7-2 and TRBJ2-1; tentatively, D is TRBD1 (6 bases). CDR3 length equals 15 residues. The germline V gene encodes CDR1 SGHTA and CDR2 FQGNSA. V was cut by 5 bases and J by 3 bases, with 14 bases left in between.

The genes are TRBV28 and TRBJ1-5; 7 bases are a match to TRBD1. The V segment lost 5 bases and the J segment 6 bases; nucleotides outside the gene matches: 10. This CDR3 has 15 residues. Germline CDR1 is MDHEN and CDR2 is SYDVKM. The CDR3 DNA follows: TGTGCCAGCAGTCCTGGGACAGTAGTGGGTCAGCCCCAGCATTTT. Amino acids: CASSPGTVVGQPQHF.

V usage is TRBV27 and J usage is TRBJ2-1, with D hard to call. The CDR3 loop spans 11 amino acids. Trimming left V 8 bases short and J 9 bases short, with 11 bases between. The germline V gene has CDR1 MNHEY and CDR2 SMNVEV (reference sequence). The CDR3 region is CASGGFGEQFF. The DNA of the CDR3 is TGTGCCAGCGGTGGTTTCGGTGAGCAGTTCTTC.

This chain links TRBV29-1 with TRBJ2-1; 9 bases align to TRBD2. The length of the CDR3 is 16 residues. The junction had 10 bases not matched to a gene; V was cut back by 7 bases and J by 0 bases. Germline CDR1 is SQVTM and CDR2 is ANQGSEA. The CDR3 reads CSAVRGGVPSYNEQFF. CDR3 in DNA: TGCAGCGCCGTTCGCGGGGGGGTGCCCTCCTACAATGAGCAGTTCTTC.

The gene calls are TRBV2 and TRBJ2-7; 8 bases match TRBD2. J was trimmed by 0 bases and V by 5 bases; bases with no gene match: 6. Germline CDR1 and CDR2: SNHLY and FYNNEI. The CDR3 covers 15 residues. The CDR3: CASSSGLAFSYEQYF. Written as DNA, the CDR3 is TGTGCCAGCAGTTCCGGACTAGCCTTCTCCTACGAGCAGTACTTC.

This clone came up once. The chain couples TRBV4-3 to TRBJ2-2, with 9 nucleotides matching TRBD2. With V trimmed by 2 bases and J by 5 bases, 6 bases remained unmatched. This CDR3 has 16 amino acids. Germline CDR1 reads LGHNA; CDR2 reads YSLEER. The CDR3 region is CASSQKPSGGTGELFF. The CDR3 DNA is TGCGCCAGCAGCCAAAAACCCAGCGGGGGGACCGGGGAGCTGTTTTTT.

The V and J genes are TRBV6-1 and TRBJ1-2; TRBD1 matches 8 bases. The CDR3 loop spans 15 amino acids. Germline values: CDR1 MNHNS, CDR2 SASEGT. The V gene end was trimmed by 5 bases and the J gene end by 4 bases; junction bases not matched to a gene: 9. For the CDR3, the DNA is TGTGCCAGCAGTTTATCGGACAGGGTGGTCTATGGCTACACCTTC. As protein: CASSLSDRVVYGYTF.

The J gene is TRBJ2-5, the V gene TRBV13; D might be TRBD1 (5 bases). The J call could be wrong; TRBJ2-7 is a better fit for the DNA end. The CDR3 length is 15 residues. CDR1 is PRHDT and CDR2 is FYEKMQ in the germline V gene (reference sequence). CDR3 sequence reads: CASSLGVGASYEQYF. DNA for the CDR3: TGTGCCAGCAGCTTAGGTGTAGGGGCCTCCTACGAGCAGTACTTC.

This clone has only a few counts. The chain recombines TRBV18 with TRBJ1-1; D perhaps matches TRBD1 (5 bases). Trimming pared 3 bases from V and 4 bases from J, leaving 18 bases between. This CDR3 spans 16 amino acids. The germline V gene encodes CDR1 KGHSH and CDR2 LQKENI. The CDR3 region is CASSPIRGGGSTEAFF. The CDR3 DNA sequence: TGTGCCAGCTCACCGATTCGGGGGGGTGGATCCACTGAAGCTTTCTTT. Drawing the rest from reference TRBV18 and TRBJ1-1, the complete variable domain is NAGVMQNPRHLVRRRGQEARLRCSPMKGHSHVYWYRQLPEEGLKFMVYLQKENIIDESGMPKERFSAEFPKEGPSILRIQQVVRGDSAAYFCASSPIRGGGSTEAFFGQGTRLTVV.

The chain has TRBV9 and TRBJ2-1; maybe TRBD2 (7 bases). The CDR3 extends over 15 amino acids. Trimming cost V 0 bases and J 2 bases, with 9 bases left between them. The germline V gene encodes CDR1 SGDLS and CDR2 YYNGEE. The CDR3 loop reads CASSVEGGAYNEQFF. CDR3 bases: TGTGCCAGCAGCGTAGAGGGGGGGGCCTACAATGAGCAGTTCTTC.

This clone has just one count. The rearrangement joins TRBV5-1 to TRBJ2-7; tentatively, D is TRBD2 (6 bases). CDR1 and CDR2 from the germline V gene are SGHRS and YFSETQ. CDR3 size: 14 residues. Deletions cut 5 bases from V and 1 base from J, with 13 bases between. The CDR3 nucleotides are TGCGCCAGCAGTGGGGGGTTAGCGTCCTACGAGCAGTACTTC. Amino acids: CASSGGLASYEQYF.

This clone was counted a single time. This sequence joins TRBV9 and TRBJ2-3; 13 bases are shared with TRBD2. V gave up 3 bases and J gave up 6 bases; unmatched junction bases: 16. Germline values: CDR1 SGDLS, CDR2 YYNGEE. The CDR3 contains 19 residues. CDR3 bases: TGTGCCAGCAGCGCAGACGCAGGGACTAGCGGGATCATCGAGGATACGCAGTATTTT. Its protein product is CASSADAGTSGIIEDTQYF.

This chain links TRBV9 with TRBJ2-1, with D possibly being TRBD1 (6 bases). Trimming shortened V by 0 bases and J by 8 bases, and 12 bases separated the two germline ends. Germline-derived CDR1 and CDR2 are SGDLS and YYNGEE. The CDR3 contains 14 residues. The CDR3 DNA reads as TGTGCCAGCAGCGTAGGGACAGTAACCCATGAGCAGTTCTTC. Its protein product is CASSVGTVTHEQFF.

This rearrangement joins TRBV19 to TRBJ1-6; a weak D match, TRBD1 (5 bases). Germline lookup yields CDR1 LNHDA and CDR2 SQIVND (reference sequence). V was pared by 8 bases and J by 10 bases, with 21 bases between. The CDR3 length is 15 residues. The CDR3 region is CASDHRGAEGSPLHF. Written as DNA, the CDR3 is TGTGCCAGTGACCATCGCGGGGCAGAAGGGTCACCCCTCCACTTT.

This chain connects TRBV4-3 to TRBJ1-2, with D unclear. The V end was cut by 0 bases, the J end by 7 bases, with 12 bases between. Looked up from germline, CDR1 is LGHNA and CDR2 is YSLEER. This CDR3 has 14 amino acids. The CDR3 DNA follows: TGCGCCAGCAGCCAAGATATCGGTGGTACTGGCTACACCTTC. Encoded protein: CASSQDIGGTGYTF.

This chain links TRBV6-5 with TRBJ1-2, with 8 bases fitting TRBD1. The CDR3 length is 15 residues. Germline lookup yields CDR1 MNHEY and CDR2 SVGAGI. The V and J ends lost 6 bases and 4 bases, in that order; junction bases with no gene match: 10. For the CDR3, the DNA is TGTGCCAGCAGGGTCGCAGGGGGCACGGGCTATGGCTACACCTTC. Encoded protein: CASRVAGGTGYGYTF.